The clone carrying this T cell receptor (beta chain) occurred a few times. Its target is unknown. The data belong to a study of cytomegalovirus exposure and HLA in healthy donors. Study outcomes and limitations: A few CMV-associated chains were confirmed in vitro to be specific for CMV antigens.

Repertoires were generated with immunoSEQ multiplex PCR, while TCRdb's copy carries only in-frame clones and drops some. In the table there are around 150,000 clones, more than 80% of which are singletons. The sequenced sample consisted of PBMCs. The sequence was collected from a woman between 18 and 30 years old in good health and CMV-seropositive.

CDR3 amino acids: CASSLREGLTGELFF. CDR3 DNA: TGTGCCAGCAGCTTGAGGGAGGGGTTGACCGGGGAGCTGTTTTTT. The rearrangement uses TRBV7-2 and TRBJ2-2, with 7 bases lining up with TRBD2. The CDR3 runs 15 residues. The J segment lost 5 bases and the V segment lost 3 bases, leaving 6 bases of the junction unmatched. Germline CDR1 reads SGHTA; CDR2 reads FQGNSA.